Following are 18 T cell receptor beta chains from one sample sequenced in a study of T cell repertoires in aging, cancer and after chemotherapy (dated by TCRdb to about 2019). TCR beta rearrangements were amplified from genomic DNA extracted from peripheral blood rather than from sorted cells or RNA. The sequencer listed for this sample is Illumina MiSeq. Rearranged TRB sequences spanning V, D and J segments were amplified by multiplex touch-down PCR using a mixed TRB-A/B primer pool. The public reads were quality trimmed at Q25 with fastp and then assembled into clones with MiXCR by TCRdb, keeping productive beta chains. Identical CDR3 protein sequences are pooled into one entry, listed with their most common genes and DNA. Present in this sample are thousands of distinct CDR3 sequences, about 38% of which were seen just once. The top ten hold around 5% of the sample. The sample consisted of blood. The receptor set was obtained from a human donor in good health.

This clonotype was counted between two and nine times. A read error is possible here, since a much larger clone lies one base away. V and J are TRBV11-1 and TRBJ2-1; 8 bases map to TRBD1. The CDR3 is made up of 14 amino acids. The germline gives CDR1 SGHAT, CDR2 FQDESV (reference sequence). This chain's CDR3 is CTSSPQGATNEQFF. The CDR3, as DNA: TGTACCAGCAGTCCGCAGGGGGCAACGAATGAGCAGTTCTTC.

This clonotype was seen only a few times. This rearrangement joins TRBV10-3 to TRBJ2-1; 9 nucleotides align to TRBD1. Germline values: CDR1 ENHRY, CDR2 SYGVKD. The CDR3 runs 14 residues. Losses at the gene ends were 7 bases for V and 9 bases for J; bases not matched to a gene: 10. CDR3 loop: CAINGDREEGEQFF. The CDR3 DNA reads TGTGCCATCAATGGGGACAGGGAAGAGGGTGAGCAGTTCTTC.

The CDR3 loop reads CASSFGSEAFF. CDR3 DNA: TGTGCCAGCAGTTTTGGGTCTGAAGCTTTCTTT. The J gene is TRBJ1-1, the V gene TRBV6-6; D unclear. Germline V gene lookup returns CDR1 MNHNY and CDR2 SVGAGI (reference sequence). The V and J ends lost 4 bases and 6 bases respectively, with 6 bases between them. CDR3 length: 11 amino acids.

Details on this clonotype: A clone one base away is much larger, so this may be a read error. The chain carries TRBV15 and TRBJ2-5, with D maybe TRBD1 (5 bases). The CDR3 spans 14 residues. Trimming removed 8 bases at V and 5 bases at J, with 18 bases between. Germline V gene sequence: CDR1 LNHNV, CDR2 YYDKDF (reference sequence). In DNA form, the CDR3 reads TGTGCCACCTCCGGATCAGGGCGATGGGAGACCCAGTACTTC. It translates to CATSGSGRWETQYF.

The rearrangement links TRBV7-2 to TRBJ1-1; D call uncertain. The CDR3 has 13 residues. Germline lookup yields CDR1 SGHTA and CDR2 FQGNSA. Deletions cut 2 bases from V and 5 bases from J, with 9 bases between. CDR3 loop: CASSLLPDTEAFF. The CDR3 DNA reads TGTGCCAGCAGCTTATTGCCGGATACTGAAGCTTTCTTT.

The genes are TRBV15 and TRBJ1-6, with D uncertain. V lost 1 base, J lost 7 bases, and 8 bases lay in between. The CDR3 is 14 residues long. Germline lookup yields CDR1 LNHNV and CDR2 YYDKDF (reference sequence). CDR3 loop: CATSRGGTNSPLHF. The CDR3 DNA reads TGTGCCACCAGCAGAGGGGGAACCAATTCACCCCTCCACTTT.

This chain links TRBV6-1 with TRBJ2-7; maybe TRBD1 (5 bases). Trimming left V 0 bases short and J 0 bases short, with 9 bases between. The CDR3 is made up of 15 amino acids. The germline V gene encodes CDR1 MNHNS and CDR2 SASEGT. CDR3 residues: CASSEAQGSSYEQYF. DNA of the CDR3: TGTGCCAGCAGTGAAGCCCAGGGTAGCTCCTACGAGCAGTACTTC.

This clonotype is labeled medium-sized. The J gene is TRBJ2-1, the V gene TRBV29-1; D gene ambiguous. The CDR3 consists of 14 residues. With 0 bases removed from V and 0 bases from J, the gap between germline ends came to 6 bases. The V gene's germline CDR1 is SQVTM and CDR2 ANQGSEA. The CDR3 spells CSVEDTSSYNEQFF. The CDR3 nucleotides are TGCAGCGTTGAAGACACCAGCTCCTACAATGAGCAGTTCTTC.

CDR3 in amino acids: CASSILDGPQYF. Written as DNA, the CDR3 is TGTGCCAGTAGTATCCTTGACGGACCCCAGTACTTC. This chain joins TRBV19 and TRBJ2-7; D is ambiguous. Per germline, CDR1 LNHDA and CDR2 SQIVND (reference sequence). The CDR3 totals 12 residues. V was trimmed by 3 bases and J by 10 bases, leaving 13 bases between them.

The chain employs TRBV5-1 and TRBJ2-3, with 7 positions matching TRBD2. Germline V gene lookup returns CDR1 SGHRS and CDR2 YFSETQ. This CDR3 region has 18 residues. The V gene end was trimmed by 3 bases and the J gene end by 0 bases; junction bases not matched to a gene: 13. The CDR3: CASSSPTASGRSTDTQYF. CDR3 in DNA: TGCGCCAGCAGCTCGCCGACAGCTAGCGGTAGAAGCACAGATACGCAGTATTTT.

As regards this clonotype: The junction does not match germline at one end; this may be a read error. V and J are TRBV18 and TRBJ2-3, with D hard to call. The CDR3 totals 14 residues. Germline CDR1 KGHSH, CDR2 LQKENI. The CDR3 nucleotides are TGTGCCAGCTTACCACTGACTAGCACAGATACGCAGTATTTT. As protein: CASLPLTSTDTQYF.

Only a few counts were recorded for this clonotype. V is TRBV19 and J is TRBJ1-5; TRBD1 matches at 11 bases. This CDR3 is 16 amino acids long. The germline V gene has CDR1 LNHDA and CDR2 SQIVND (reference sequence). With 7 bases clipped from V and 4 bases from J, the junction kept 9 bases outside the gene matches. CDR3 in amino acids: CASTSPGTGGNQPQHF. CDR3 in DNA: TGTGCCAGTACCTCCCCCGGGACAGGGGGAAATCAGCCCCAGCATTTT.

This clonotype is deemed medium-sized. The V call is TRBV19, the J call TRBJ2-1; TRBD2 matches at 9 bases. V gave up 10 bases and J gave up 3 bases; unmatched junction bases: 7. Germline V CDR1 and CDR2: LNHDA, SQIVND (reference sequence). The CDR3 extends over 14 amino acids. The CDR3 reads CATSAGGYYNEQFF. CDR3 bases: TGTGCCACCTCCGCGGGAGGGTACTACAATGAGCAGTTCTTC. Filled out from reference TRBV19 and TRBJ2-1, the complete variable domain reads DGGITQSPKYLFRKEGQNVTLSCEQNLNHDAMYWYRQDPGQGLRLIYYSQIVNDFQKGDIAEGYSVSREKKESFPLTVTSAQKNPTAFYLCATSAGGYYNEQFFGPGTRLTVL.

This clonotype was seen a few times. The chain joins TRBV5-4 to TRBJ2-3; 7 bases line up with TRBD2. V dropped 2 bases and J dropped 7; count of bases not matched to a gene: 10. This CDR3 spans 15 amino acids. The germline gives CDR1 SGHNT, CDR2 YYREEE (reference sequence). As DNA, the CDR3 is TGTGCCAGCAGCTTCCAACAGGCCGGGGGGTATACGCAGTATTTT. Translated, it gives CASSFQQAGGYTQYF. Filled out from reference TRBV5-4 and TRBJ2-3, the complete variable domain reads ETGVTQSPTHLIKTRGQQVTLRCSSQSGHNTVSWYQQALGQGPQFIFQYYREEENGRGNFPPRFSGLQFPNYSSELNVNALELDDSALYLCASSFQQAGGYTQYFGPGTRLTVL.

Remarks on this clonotype: This may be a read error: a much more frequent sequence differs by one nucleotide. The chain employs TRBV29-1 and TRBJ1-2; D call uncertain. The V end lost 0 bases, the J end lost 6 bases, and 14 bases lay between the germline ends. This CDR3 has 14 residues. Germline assignment: CDR1 SQVTM and CDR2 ANQGSEA. The CDR3 region is CSVEEGSASDGYTF. CDR3 nucleotide sequence: TGCAGCGTTGAAGAGGGGTCAGCGAGTGATGGCTACACCTTC.

This clonotype was observed a few times. The chain combines TRBV18 with TRBJ1-4; D is unresolved. V was cut by 5 bases and J by 6 bases, with 13 bases left in between. CDR3 length equals 14 residues. Germline CDR1 and CDR2: KGHSH and LQKENI. CDR3 DNA: TGTGCCAGCTCAGACATAGCTTGGGATGAAAAACTGTTTTTT. The encoded protein is CASSDIAWDEKLFF.

In its sample, this clonotype ranks as medium-sized (0.01 to 0.1%). The rearrangement links TRBV29-1 to TRBJ2-1; D possibly corresponds to TRBD1 (6 bases). Deletions cut 6 bases from V and 8 bases from J, with 17 bases between. The CDR3 contains 13 residues. The V gene's germline CDR1 is SQVTM and CDR2 ANQGSEA. CDR3 sequence: CSVGVGAGDEQFF. DNA of the CDR3: TGCAGCGTCGGGGTGGGGGCGGGCGATGAGCAGTTCTTC.

V gene TRBV19 combines with J gene TRBJ1-1; 9 bases are shared with TRBD1. The ends lost 5 bases at V and 0 bases at J; junction bases unmatched: 4. Germline lookup yields CDR1 LNHDA and CDR2 SQIVND (reference sequence). The CDR3 runs 15 residues. The CDR3, as DNA: TGTGCCAGTAGTGACAGGGGGAGACTGAACACTGAAGCTTTCTTT. Protein sequence: CASSDRGRLNTEAFF.